This TCR beta chain was identified during a study of blood T cell repertoires in COVID-19. Overall study: Sites in the United States, Italy and Spain provided acute and convalescent COVID-19 samples. PBMCs, B-cell-depleted T cells, or T cells were the source of the cDNA or gDNA that made up the material.

As originally analysed: From reference gene primer amplification, estimates of nucleated cell counts were derived. Assay used: immunoSEQ multiplex PCR; TCRdb lists only in-frame clones, some missing. V and J calls and clone size are those listed in that table; D and trimming were worked out from the DNA. The sample gives under 250,000 clones, 88% of which show up once; roughly 6.3% is in the top ten. This CDR3 spans 13 amino acids. V lost 0 bases, J lost 9 bases, and 10 bases lay in between. Per the germline V gene, CDR1 is SGDLS and CDR2 is YYNGEE. The receptor comes from a woman aged 30 to 39 with COVID-19, enrolled during active disease. The chain recombines TRBV9 with TRBJ2-1, with D possibly being TRBD2 (6 bases). Material: peripheral blood. This CDR3 is CASSVASAREQFF. CDR3 sequence (DNA): TGTGCCAGCAGCGTAGCTAGCGCACGTGAGCAGTTCTTC.